These T cell receptor beta chains were read from a single sample in a study of cytomegalovirus exposure and HLA in healthy donors. TCRdb's table, derived via immunoSEQ multiplex PCR, lists solely in-frame clones and lacks some. The table has some 87,000 clones, around two thirds seen once; the top ten hold 5% to 6.5%. Sample: PBMCs. The receptor source for this set is a woman in her twenties or thirties in good health and CMV-seropositive. The CDR3 runs from the conserved cysteine through the conserved F or W. The D gene is left open where the match is weak. Only part of the rows carry a size: once, few, many, or a class if the clone is expanded.

abundance: few; v_gene: TRBV6-5; j_gene: TRBJ2-3; d_gene: .; CDR3aa: CASTGQGKRQTQYF; CDR3nt: TGTGCCAGCACAGGCCAGGGAAAGAGGCAAACGCAGTATTTT
abundance: .; v_gene: TRBV6-4; j_gene: TRBJ2-5; d_gene: TRBD1; CDR3aa: CASRPGTAQETQYF; CDR3nt: TGTGCCAGCAGACCCGGGACAGCGCAAGAGACCCAGTACTTC
abundance: .; v_gene: TRBV2; j_gene: TRBJ2-1; d_gene: TRBD2; CDR3aa: CASSTRASGPNEQFF; CDR3nt: TGTGCCAGCAGCACCCGGGCTAGCGGACCCAATGAGCAGTTCTTC
abundance: once; v_gene: TRBV4-3; j_gene: TRBJ2-7; d_gene: .; CDR3aa: CASSQDIRYEQYF; CDR3nt: TGCGCCAGCAGCCAAGATATACGGTACGAGCAGTACTTC
abundance: .; v_gene: TRBV5-1; j_gene: TRBJ1-2; d_gene: TRBD1; CDR3aa: CASSPAGTGGRYYGYTF; CDR3nt: TGCGCCAGCAGCCCGGCCGGGACAGGGGGTCGCTACTATGGCTACACCTTC
abundance: .; v_gene: TRBV11-2; j_gene: TRBJ2-7; d_gene: TRBD2; CDR3aa: CASSLGSGPSYEQYF; CDR3nt: TGTGCCAGCAGCCTCGGTAGCGGGCCTTCCTACGAGCAGTACTTC
abundance: .; v_gene: TRBV6-6; j_gene: TRBJ1-2; d_gene: TRBD1; CDR3aa: CASGQTPNYGYTF; CDR3nt: TGTGCCTCGGGACAGACTCCTAACTATGGCTACACCTTC
abundance: .; v_gene: TRBV6-5; j_gene: TRBJ1-6; d_gene: .; CDR3aa: CASSGVPNDSPLHF; CDR3nt: TGTGCCAGCAGTGGAGTGCCTAACGATTCACCCCTCCACTTT
abundance: .; v_gene: TRBV9; j_gene: TRBJ2-7; d_gene: .; CDR3aa: CASSQGQPGVHEQYF; CDR3nt: TGTGCCAGCAGCCAAGGACAGCCTGGAGTCCACGAGCAGTACTTC
abundance: .; v_gene: TRBV4-1; j_gene: TRBJ1-1; d_gene: .; CDR3aa: CASSQQGHTEAFF; CDR3nt: TGCGCCAGCAGCCAACAGGGTCACACTGAAGCTTTCTTT
abundance: .; v_gene: TRBV29-1; j_gene: TRBJ1-4; d_gene: TRBD1; CDR3aa: CSASQGAREKLFF; CDR3nt: TGCAGCGCCTCACAGGGGGCCCGTGAAAAACTGTTTTTT
abundance: .; v_gene: TRBV5-8; j_gene: TRBJ2-1; d_gene: .; CDR3aa: CASTPLGGNNEQFF; CDR3nt: TGTGCCAGCACCCCATTGGGCGGGAACAATGAGCAGTTCTTC
abundance: .; v_gene: TRBV11-3; j_gene: TRBJ2-7; d_gene: .; CDR3aa: CASSLGRTSYEQYF; CDR3nt: TGTGCCAGCAGCTTAGGAAGGACAAGCTACGAGCAGTACTTC
abundance: .; v_gene: TRBV6-1; j_gene: TRBJ2-3; d_gene: TRBD1; CDR3aa: CATVRGQGSDTQYF; CDR3nt: TGTGCCACCGTCAGGGGACAGGGATCAGATACGCAGTATTTT
abundance: .; v_gene: TRBV5-1; j_gene: TRBJ1-1; d_gene: TRBD1; CDR3aa: CASSLPTGGTEAFF; CDR3nt: TGCGCCAGCAGCTTACCGACAGGGGGCACTGAAGCTTTCTTT
abundance: .; v_gene: TRBV19; j_gene: TRBJ2-1; d_gene: .; CDR3aa: CASTANNEQFF; CDR3nt: TGTGCCAGTACCGCGAACAATGAGCAGTTCTTC
abundance: few; v_gene: TRBV19; j_gene: TRBJ2-7; d_gene: TRBD2; CDR3aa: CASSSSGASYEQYF; CDR3nt: TGTGCCAGTAGTTCCAGCGGGGCCTCCTACGAGCAGTACTTC
abundance: .; v_gene: TRBV15; j_gene: TRBJ2-1; d_gene: TRBD1; CDR3aa: CATRPGQGWNEQFF; CDR3nt: TGTGCCACCCGCCCGGGACAGGGTTGGAATGAGCAGTTCTTC
abundance: .; v_gene: TRBV2; j_gene: TRBJ1-4; d_gene: .; CDR3aa: CASSLSRRVSEEKLFF; CDR3nt: TGTGCCAGCAGTTTGTCCCGGAGGGTCTCGGAGGAAAAACTGTTTTTT
abundance: .; v_gene: TRBV5-1; j_gene: TRBJ2-3; d_gene: TRBD2; CDR3aa: CASSLSTSGGTDTQYF; CDR3nt: TGCGCCAGCAGCTTGTCGACTAGCGGGGGAACAGATACGCAGTATTTT
abundance: .; v_gene: TRBV5-3; j_gene: TRBJ1-5; d_gene: .; CDR3aa: CARSLEGGNSNQPQHF; CDR3nt: TGTGCCAGAAGCTTGGAGGGGGGGAATAGCAATCAGCCCCAGCATTTT
abundance: .; v_gene: TRBV6-1; j_gene: TRBJ2-5; d_gene: TRBD2; CDR3aa: CASSSTSGGAETQYF; CDR3nt: TGTGCCAGCAGTTCGACTAGCGGGGGGGCGGAGACCCAGTACTTC
abundance: .; v_gene: TRBV5-1; j_gene: TRBJ1-6; d_gene: TRBD1; CDR3aa: CASSEDRGNSSPLHF; CDR3nt: TGCGCCAGCAGCGAGGACAGGGGAAATTCCTCACCCCTCCACTTT
abundance: .; v_gene: TRBV10-1; j_gene: TRBJ1-1; d_gene: .; CDR3aa: CASRLSLNTEAFF; CDR3nt: TGCGCCAGCAGGCTCAGTCTGAACACTGAAGCTTTCTTT
abundance: once; v_gene: TRBV7-2; j_gene: TRBJ1-5; d_gene: TRBD1; CDR3aa: CASSPLTGGNQPQHF; CDR3nt: TGTGCCAGCAGCCCCCTGACAGGGGGTAATCAGCCCCAGCATTTT
abundance: few; v_gene: TRBV11-2; j_gene: TRBJ1-1; d_gene: TRBD1; CDR3aa: CASSPGTGSTEAFF; CDR3nt: TGTGCCAGCAGCCCCGGGACAGGATCCACTGAAGCTTTCTTT
abundance: few; v_gene: TRBV7-2; j_gene: TRBJ1-2; d_gene: .; CDR3aa: CASRGVDYGYTF; CDR3nt: TGTGCCAGCAGAGGGGTGGACTATGGCTACACCTTC
abundance: .; v_gene: TRBV19; j_gene: TRBJ2-1; d_gene: .; CDR3aa: CASSASGTVGNEQFF; CDR3nt: TGTGCCAGTAGTGCCTCCGGGACTGTGGGCAATGAGCAGTTCTTC
abundance: once; v_gene: TRBV19; j_gene: TRBJ1-3; d_gene: .; CDR3aa: CASTYRVGSGNTIYF; CDR3nt: TGTGCCAGTACTTACAGGGTGGGCTCTGGAAACACCATATATTTT
abundance: .; v_gene: TRBV7-2; j_gene: TRBJ1-1; d_gene: TRBD1; CDR3aa: CASSILSGTGTEAFF; CDR3nt: TGTGCCAGCAGCATACTTTCCGGGACAGGTACTGAAGCTTTCTTT
abundance: once; v_gene: TRBV7-9; j_gene: TRBJ1-1; d_gene: .; CDR3aa: CSSSLGQMNTEAFF; CDR3nt: TGTTCCAGCAGCTTAGGGCAGATGAACACTGAAGCTTTCTTT
abundance: .; v_gene: TRBV7-2; j_gene: TRBJ1-2; d_gene: .; CDR3aa: CASSLDQAGGYTF; CDR3nt: TGTGCCAGCAGCTTAGATCAGGCAGGGGGCTACACCTTC
abundance: few; v_gene: TRBV6-1; j_gene: TRBJ1-5; d_gene: TRBD1; CDR3aa: CASAPGGGAGQPQHF; CDR3nt: TGTGCCAGCGCCCCGGGAGGGGGCGCGGGACAGCCCCAGCATTTT
abundance: .; v_gene: TRBV27; j_gene: TRBJ2-7; d_gene: TRBD1; CDR3aa: CASKLTGSYEQYF; CDR3nt: TGTGCCAGCAAACTGACAGGGTCCTACGAGCAGTACTTC
abundance: .; v_gene: TRBV7-9; j_gene: TRBJ2-5; d_gene: .; CDR3aa: CSSNFGPGGGETQYF; CDR3nt: TGTTCCAGCAATTTTGGACCGGGGGGCGGAGAGACCCAGTACTTC
abundance: .; v_gene: TRBV6-5; j_gene: TRBJ2-5; d_gene: TRBD2; CDR3aa: CASSYSRGVETQYF; CDR3nt: TGTGCCAGCAGTTACTCTCGGGGGGTAGAGACCCAGTACTTC
abundance: .; v_gene: TRBV7-2; j_gene: TRBJ2-2; d_gene: TRBD1; CDR3aa: CASSSGTGATGELFF; CDR3nt: TGTGCCAGCAGCTCCGGGACAGGGGCCACCGGGGAGCTGTTTTTT
abundance: .; v_gene: TRBV4-3; j_gene: TRBJ1-2; d_gene: .; CDR3aa: CASSQESGKVYGYPF; CDR3nt: TGCGCCAGCAGCCAAGAATCAGGAAAGGTCTATGGCTACCCCTTC
abundance: few; v_gene: TRBV19; j_gene: TRBJ1-3; d_gene: .; CDR3aa: CAKQGLSSGNTIYF; CDR3nt: TGTGCCAAACAGGGTCTGAGCTCTGGAAACACCATATATTTT